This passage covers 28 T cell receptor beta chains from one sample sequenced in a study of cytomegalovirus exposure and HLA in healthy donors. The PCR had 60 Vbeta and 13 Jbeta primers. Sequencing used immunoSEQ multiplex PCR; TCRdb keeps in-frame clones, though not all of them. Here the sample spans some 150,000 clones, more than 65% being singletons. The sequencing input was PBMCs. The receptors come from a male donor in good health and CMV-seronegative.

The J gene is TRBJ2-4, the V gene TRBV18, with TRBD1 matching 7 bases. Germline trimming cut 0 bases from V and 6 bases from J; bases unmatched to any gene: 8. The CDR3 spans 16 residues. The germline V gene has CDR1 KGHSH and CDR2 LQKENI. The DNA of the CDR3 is TGTGCCAGCTCACCACCGCAGTGGACAGGTGGAAACATTCAGTACTTC. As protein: CASSPPQWTGGNIQYF.

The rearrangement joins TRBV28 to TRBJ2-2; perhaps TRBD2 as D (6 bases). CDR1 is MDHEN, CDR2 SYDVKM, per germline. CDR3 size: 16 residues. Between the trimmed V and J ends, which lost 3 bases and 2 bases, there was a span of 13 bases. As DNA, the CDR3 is TGTGCCAGCAGTTTGTCCAAGGGACTTAACACCGGGGAGCTGTTTTTT. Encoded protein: CASSLSKGLNTGELFF.

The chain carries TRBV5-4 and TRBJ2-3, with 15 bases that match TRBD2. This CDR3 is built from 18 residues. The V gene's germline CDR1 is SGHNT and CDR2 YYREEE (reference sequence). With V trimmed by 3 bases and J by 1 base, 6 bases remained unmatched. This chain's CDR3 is CASSYGLAGGMGTDTQYF. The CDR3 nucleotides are TGTGCCAGCAGCTACGGACTAGCGGGAGGGATGGGCACAGATACGCAGTATTTT.

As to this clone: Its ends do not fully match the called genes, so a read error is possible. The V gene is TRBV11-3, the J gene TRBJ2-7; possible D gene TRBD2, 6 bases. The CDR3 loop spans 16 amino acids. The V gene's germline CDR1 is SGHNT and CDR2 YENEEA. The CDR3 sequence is CASSHVLTGGSSEQYF. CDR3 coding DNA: TGTGCCAGCAGCCACGTATTAACCGGAGGGTCCTCCGAGCAGTACTTC.

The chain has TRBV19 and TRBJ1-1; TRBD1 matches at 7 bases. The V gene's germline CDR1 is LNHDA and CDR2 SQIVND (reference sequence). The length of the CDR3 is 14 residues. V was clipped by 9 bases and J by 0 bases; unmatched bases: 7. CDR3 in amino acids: CASQTGQMNTEAFF. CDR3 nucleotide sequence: TGTGCCAGCCAAACGGGACAGATGAACACTGAAGCTTTCTTT.

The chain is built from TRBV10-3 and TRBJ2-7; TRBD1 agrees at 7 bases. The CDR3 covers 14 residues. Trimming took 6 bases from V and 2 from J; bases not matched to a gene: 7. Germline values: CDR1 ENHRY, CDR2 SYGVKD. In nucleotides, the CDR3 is TGTGCCATCAGGGCAGGGGGTACAACCTACGAGCAGTACTTC. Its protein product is CAIRAGGTTYEQYF.

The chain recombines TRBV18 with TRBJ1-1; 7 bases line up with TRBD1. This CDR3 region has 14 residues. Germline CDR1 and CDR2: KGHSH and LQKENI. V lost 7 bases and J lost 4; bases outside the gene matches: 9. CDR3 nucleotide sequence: TGTGCCAGCTTAAGGGACAGCTCCACCACTGAAGCTTTCTTT. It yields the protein CASLRDSSTTEAFF.

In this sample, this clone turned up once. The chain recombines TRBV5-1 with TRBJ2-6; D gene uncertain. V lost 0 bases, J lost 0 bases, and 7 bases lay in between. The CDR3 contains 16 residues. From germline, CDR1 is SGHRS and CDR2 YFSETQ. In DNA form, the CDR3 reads TGCGCCAGCAGCTTGGAGCACTCCTCTGGGGCCAACGTCCTGACTTTC. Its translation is CASSLEHSSGANVLTF.

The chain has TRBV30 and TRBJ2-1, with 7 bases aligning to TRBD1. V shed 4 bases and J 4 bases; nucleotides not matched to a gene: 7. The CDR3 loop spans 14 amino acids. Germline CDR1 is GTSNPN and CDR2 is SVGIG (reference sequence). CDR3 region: CAWTTGQLYNEQFF. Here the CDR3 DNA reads TGTGCCTGGACAACGGGACAGTTATACAATGAGCAGTTCTTC.

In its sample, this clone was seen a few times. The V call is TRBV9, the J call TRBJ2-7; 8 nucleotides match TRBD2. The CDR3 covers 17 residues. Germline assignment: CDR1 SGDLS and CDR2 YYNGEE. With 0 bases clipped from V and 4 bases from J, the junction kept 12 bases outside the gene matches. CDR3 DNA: TGTGCCAGCAGCGTAGGTAGCGGGAAGAATCTGGGATACGAGCAGTACTTC. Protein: CASSVGSGKNLGYEQYF.

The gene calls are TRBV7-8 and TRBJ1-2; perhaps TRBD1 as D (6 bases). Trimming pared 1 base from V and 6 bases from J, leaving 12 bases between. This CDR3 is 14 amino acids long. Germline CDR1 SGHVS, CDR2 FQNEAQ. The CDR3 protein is CASSLEGRGHGYTF. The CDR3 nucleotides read TGTGCCAGCAGCTTAGAGGGCAGGGGCCATGGCTACACCTTC.

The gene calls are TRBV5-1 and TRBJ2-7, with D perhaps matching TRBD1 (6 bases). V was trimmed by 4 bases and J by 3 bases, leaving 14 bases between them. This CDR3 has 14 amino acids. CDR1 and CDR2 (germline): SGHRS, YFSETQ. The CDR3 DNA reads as TGCGCCAGCAGCACAGCCGGACAGAGCTACGAGCAGTACTTC. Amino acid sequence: CASSTAGQSYEQYF.

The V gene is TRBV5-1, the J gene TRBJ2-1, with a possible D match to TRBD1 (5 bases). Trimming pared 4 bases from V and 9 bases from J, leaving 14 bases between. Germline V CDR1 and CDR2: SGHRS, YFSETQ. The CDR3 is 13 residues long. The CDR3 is CASSIIGAGEQFF. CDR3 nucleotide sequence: TGCGCCAGCAGCATTATAGGGGCTGGTGAGCAGTTCTTC.

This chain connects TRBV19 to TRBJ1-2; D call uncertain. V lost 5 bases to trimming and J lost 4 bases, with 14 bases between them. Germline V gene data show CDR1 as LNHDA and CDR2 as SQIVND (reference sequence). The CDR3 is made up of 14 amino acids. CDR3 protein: CASSAPLVAYGYTF. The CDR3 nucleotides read TGTGCCAGTAGTGCTCCATTGGTGGCCTATGGCTACACCTTC.

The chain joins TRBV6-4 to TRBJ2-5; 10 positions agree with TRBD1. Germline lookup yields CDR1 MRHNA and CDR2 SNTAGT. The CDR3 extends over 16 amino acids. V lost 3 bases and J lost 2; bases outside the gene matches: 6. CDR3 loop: CASSELPGQGQETQYF. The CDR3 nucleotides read TGTGCCAGCAGTGAGCTCCCGGGACAGGGGCAAGAGACCCAGTACTTC.

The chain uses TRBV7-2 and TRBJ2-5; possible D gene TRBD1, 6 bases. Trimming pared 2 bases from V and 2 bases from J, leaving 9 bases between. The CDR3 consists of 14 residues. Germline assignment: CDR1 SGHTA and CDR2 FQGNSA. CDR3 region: CASSLFGQQETQYF. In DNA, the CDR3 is TGTGCCAGCAGCTTATTTGGACAGCAAGAGACCCAGTACTTC. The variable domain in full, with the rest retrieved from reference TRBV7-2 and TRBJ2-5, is GAGVSQSPSNKVTEKGKDVELRCDPISGHTALYWYRQSLGQGLEFLIYFQGNSAPDKSGLPSDRFSAERTGGSVSTLTIQRTQQEDSAVYLCASSLFGQQETQYFGPGTRLLVL.

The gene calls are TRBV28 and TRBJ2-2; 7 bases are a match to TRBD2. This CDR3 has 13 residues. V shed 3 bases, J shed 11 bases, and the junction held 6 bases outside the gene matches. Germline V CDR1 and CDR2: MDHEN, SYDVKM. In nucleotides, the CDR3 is TGTGCCAGCAGTTTGGGGGGGACCCGTGAGCTGTTTTTT. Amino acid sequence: CASSLGGTRELFF.

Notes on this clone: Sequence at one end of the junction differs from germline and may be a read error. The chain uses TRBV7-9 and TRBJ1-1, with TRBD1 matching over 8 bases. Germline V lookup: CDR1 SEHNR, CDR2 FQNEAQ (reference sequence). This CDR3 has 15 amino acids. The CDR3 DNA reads TGTTCCAGCAGCTTTCATACAGGGGGAGGCACTGAAGCTTTCTTT. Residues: CSSSFHTGGGTEAFF. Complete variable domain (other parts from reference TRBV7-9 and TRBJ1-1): DTGVSQNPRHKITKRGQNVTFRCDPISEHNRLYWYRQTLGQGPEFLTYFQNEAQLEKSRLLSDRFSAERPKGSFSTLEIQRTEQGDSAMYLCSSSFHTGGGTEAFFGQGTRLTVV.

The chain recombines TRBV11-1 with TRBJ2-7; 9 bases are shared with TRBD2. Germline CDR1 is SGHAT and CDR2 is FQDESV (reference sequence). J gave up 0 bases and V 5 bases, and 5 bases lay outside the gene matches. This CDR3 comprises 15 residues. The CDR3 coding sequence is TGTGCCAGCAGCCGCGGGCGGGGGGGCTCCTACGAGCAGTACTTC. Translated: CASSRGRGGSYEQYF.

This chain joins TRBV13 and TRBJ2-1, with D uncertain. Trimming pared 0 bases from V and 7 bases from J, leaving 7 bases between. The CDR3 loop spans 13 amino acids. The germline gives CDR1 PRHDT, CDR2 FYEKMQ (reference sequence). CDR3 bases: TGTGCCAGCAGCTTAGGAGCCTCTAATGAGCAGTTCTTC. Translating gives CASSLGASNEQFF. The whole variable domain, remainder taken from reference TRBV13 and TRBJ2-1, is AAGVIQSPRHLIKEKRETATLKCYPIPRHDTVYWYQQGPGQDPQFLISFYEKMQSDKGSIPDRFSAQQFSDYHSELNMSSLELGDSALYFCASSLGASNEQFFGPGTRLTVL.

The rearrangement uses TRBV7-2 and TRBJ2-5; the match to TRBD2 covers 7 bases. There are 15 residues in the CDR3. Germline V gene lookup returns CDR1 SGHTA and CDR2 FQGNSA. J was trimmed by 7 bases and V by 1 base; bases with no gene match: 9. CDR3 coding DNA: TGTGCCAGCAGCTTAGTGTCCGACGGGGGGAGGACCCAGTACTTC. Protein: CASSLVSDGGRTQYF. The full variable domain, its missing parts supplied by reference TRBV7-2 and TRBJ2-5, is GAGVSQSPSNKVTEKGKDVELRCDPISGHTALYWYRQSLGQGLEFLIYFQGNSAPDKSGLPSDRFSAERTGGSVSTLTIQRTQQEDSAVYLCASSLVSDGGRTQYFGPGTRLLVL.

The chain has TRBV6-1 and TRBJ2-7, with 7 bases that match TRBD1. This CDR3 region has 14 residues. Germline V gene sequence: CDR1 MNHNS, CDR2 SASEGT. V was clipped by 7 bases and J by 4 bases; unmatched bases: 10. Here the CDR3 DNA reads TGTGCCAGCATCCAAGACAGGGTCGGGTACGAGCAGTACTTC. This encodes CASIQDRVGYEQYF.

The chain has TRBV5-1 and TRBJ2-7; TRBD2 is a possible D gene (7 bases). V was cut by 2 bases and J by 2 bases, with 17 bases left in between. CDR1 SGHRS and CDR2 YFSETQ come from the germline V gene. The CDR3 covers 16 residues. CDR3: CASSFRGGDPTYEQYF. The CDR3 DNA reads TGCGCCAGCAGCTTTAGGGGGGGCGATCCGACCTACGAGCAGTACTTC. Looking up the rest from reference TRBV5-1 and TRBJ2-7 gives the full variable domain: KAGVTQTPRYLIKTRGQQVTLSCSPISGHRSVSWYQQTPGQGLQFLFEYFSETQRNKGNFPGRFSGRQFSNSRSEMNVSTLELGDSALYLCASSFRGGDPTYEQYFGPGTRLTVT.

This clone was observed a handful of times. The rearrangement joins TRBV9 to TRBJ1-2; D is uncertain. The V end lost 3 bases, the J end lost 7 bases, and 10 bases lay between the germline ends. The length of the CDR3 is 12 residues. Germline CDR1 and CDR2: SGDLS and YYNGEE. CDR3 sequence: CASSAVRGGYTF. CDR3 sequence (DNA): TGTGCCAGCAGCGCGGTTCGGGGTGGCTACACCTTC.

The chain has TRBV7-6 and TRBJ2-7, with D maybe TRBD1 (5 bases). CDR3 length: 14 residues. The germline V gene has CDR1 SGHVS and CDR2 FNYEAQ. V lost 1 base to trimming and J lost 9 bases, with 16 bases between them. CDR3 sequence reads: CASSLVEKQDGQYF. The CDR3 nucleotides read TGTGCCAGCAGCTTAGTCGAGAAACAGGATGGGCAGTACTTC. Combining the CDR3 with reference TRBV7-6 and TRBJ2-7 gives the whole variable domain GAGVSQSPRYKVTKRGQDVALRCDPISGHVSLYWYRQALGQGPEFLTYFNYEAQQDKSGLPNDRFSAERPEGSISTLTIQRTEQRDSAMYRCASSLVEKQDGQYFGPGTRLTVT.

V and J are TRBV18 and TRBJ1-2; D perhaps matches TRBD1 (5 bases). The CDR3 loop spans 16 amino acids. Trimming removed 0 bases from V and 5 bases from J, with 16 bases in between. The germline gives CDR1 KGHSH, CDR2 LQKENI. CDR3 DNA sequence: TGTGCCAGCTCACCACCGGGACTTAATATCTTATATGGCTACACCTTC. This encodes CASSPPGLNILYGYTF. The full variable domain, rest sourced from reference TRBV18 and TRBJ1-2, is NAGVMQNPRHLVRRRGQEARLRCSPMKGHSHVYWYRQLPEEGLKFMVYLQKENIIDESGMPKERFSAEFPKEGPSILRIQQVVRGDSAAYFCASSPPGLNILYGYTFGSGTRLTVV.

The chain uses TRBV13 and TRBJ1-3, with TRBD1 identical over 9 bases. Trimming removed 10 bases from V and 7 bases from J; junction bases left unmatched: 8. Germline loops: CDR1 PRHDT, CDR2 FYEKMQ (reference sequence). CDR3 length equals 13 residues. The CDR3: CAIPDRGRNTIYF. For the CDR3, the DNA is TGTGCCATTCCCGACAGGGGGAGGAACACCATATATTTT.

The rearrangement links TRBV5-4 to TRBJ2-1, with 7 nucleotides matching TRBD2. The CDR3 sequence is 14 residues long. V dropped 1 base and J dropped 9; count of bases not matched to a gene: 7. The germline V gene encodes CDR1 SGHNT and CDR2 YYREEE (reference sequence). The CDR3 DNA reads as TGTGCCAGCAGCTTGTCTGAGGGGAGGGGTGAGCAGTTCTTC. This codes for CASSLSEGRGEQFF.